Each of the 22 T cell receptor beta chains below was sequenced from the same sample in a study of T cell responses to AZD1222 COVID-19 vaccine (dated by TCRdb to the early 2020s). The intended sense of this specimen's time point label: baseline before first vaccination. Libraries were made using the immunoSEQ multiplex PCR assay. The source is immuneACCESS, and TCRdb retained only in-frame sequences with V and J called. Part of the clones is not carried over; for the studies checked, unresolved V genes explain less than half of this, and the remainder is unexplained. For this sample the table gives over 150,000 clones, of which 90% were detected only once. The ten largest clones add up to approximately 1.5% of the sample. Sequenced here: peripheral blood, sampled on day 0 of AZD1222 vaccination. The receptor set was obtained from an adult in good health.

V usage is TRBV2 and J usage is TRBJ2-3, with TRBD2 matching over 13 bases. The CDR3 is 15 residues long. The V and J ends lost 5 bases and 6 bases, in that order; junction bases with no gene match: 5. CDR1 SNHLY and CDR2 FYNNEI come from the germline V gene. The CDR3 spells CASSKGLAGADTQYF. CDR3 nucleotides: TGTGCCAGCAGTAAAGGACTAGCGGGGGCGGATACGCAGTATTTT. The full variable domain, rest sourced from reference TRBV2 and TRBJ2-3, is EPEVTQTPSHQVTQMGQEVILRCVPISNHLYFYWYRQILGQKVEFLVSFYNNEISEKSEIFDDQFSVERPDGSNFTLKIRSTKLEDSAMYFCASSKGLAGADTQYFGPGTRLTVL.

This chain uses TRBV28 with TRBJ2-1; D might be TRBD2 (5 bases). CDR3 length equals 15 residues. The germline V gene has CDR1 MDHEN and CDR2 SYDVKM. V lost 5 bases to trimming and J lost 3 bases, with 14 bases between them. This CDR3 is CASSGNRGGYNEQFF. CDR3 sequence (DNA): TGTGCCAGCAGTGGAAATCGTGGAGGCTACAATGAGCAGTTCTTC.

The table lists this clone with a few counts. The chain couples TRBV5-6 to TRBJ1-1, with TRBD1 as a possible D gene (6 bases). V dropped 0 bases and J dropped 0 bases, with 18 bases sitting between them. The CDR3 spans 18 residues. Germline assignment: CDR1 SGHDT and CDR2 YYEEEE. The CDR3 here is CASSLAAQGRWMNTEAFF. Written as DNA, the CDR3 is TGTGCCAGCAGCTTGGCCGCCCAGGGGCGGTGGATGAACACTGAAGCTTTCTTT. Full variable domain (remainder filled in from reference TRBV5-6 and TRBJ1-1): DAGVTQSPTHLIKTRGQQVTLRCSPKSGHDTVSWYQQALGQGPQFIFQYYEEEERQRGNFPDRFSGHQFPNYSSELNVNALLLGDSALYLCASSLAAQGRWMNTEAFFGQGTRLTVV.

By frequency in the sample, this clone is medium-sized. This chain joins TRBV6-5 and TRBJ1-1; D not certain. CDR1 and CDR2 (germline): MNHEY, SVGAGI. This CDR3 spans 14 amino acids. V gave up 4 bases and J gave up 4 bases, with 13 bases separating them. The CDR3 loop is CASSSEIVTTEAFF. For the CDR3, the DNA is TGTGCCAGCAGTTCCGAAATAGTCACCACTGAAGCTTTCTTT.

The gene calls are TRBV27 and TRBJ1-2; a weak D match, TRBD1 (6 bases). V lost 4 bases to trimming and J lost 8 bases, with 20 bases between them. Looked up from germline, CDR1 is MNHEY and CDR2 is SMNVEV (reference sequence). CDR3 length: 15 residues. Here the CDR3 reads CASSSSGTNPSGYTF. The CDR3 bases are TGTGCCAGCAGTTCCTCCGGGACAAACCCCTCGGGCTACACCTTC.

This clone was seen only once. The chain carries TRBV28 and TRBJ1-5, with D hard to call. The CDR3 is made up of 14 amino acids. Trimming shortened V by 3 bases and J by 9 bases, and 15 bases separated the two germline ends. Germline CDR1 MDHEN, CDR2 SYDVKM. The CDR3 loop reads CASSFTRRVSPQHF. The CDR3 nucleotides are TGTGCCAGCAGTTTTACGCGGCGAGTTTCGCCCCAGCATTTT.

The V and J genes are TRBV30 and TRBJ1-1; maybe TRBD1 (5 bases). From germline, CDR1 is GTSNPN and CDR2 SVGIG (reference sequence). V lost 2 bases and J lost 7, with 11 bases in between. The CDR3 is 12 residues long. CDR3 sequence: CAWSWVGREAFF. CDR3 nucleotide sequence: TGTGCCTGGAGTTGGGTGGGGCGTGAAGCTTTCTTT.

This chain connects TRBV5-4 to TRBJ1-2; D remains unclear. V dropped 3 bases and J dropped 8 bases, with 14 bases sitting between them. This CDR3 has 13 residues. The germline V gene has CDR1 SGHNT and CDR2 YYREEE (reference sequence). The CDR3 region is CASSYTSGSGYTF. The CDR3 nucleotides read TGTGCCAGCAGCTACACAAGCGGGTCCGGCTACACCTTC.

The chain recombines TRBV18 with TRBJ1-4; tentative D call: TRBD1 (6 bases). V lost 0 bases and J 7 bases, leaving 12 bases between the germline ends. CDR3 length equals 15 residues. Germline-derived CDR1 and CDR2 are KGHSH and LQKENI. CDR3 in amino acids: CASSPPLGASEKLFF. CDR3 coding DNA: TGTGCCAGCTCACCACCGCTGGGGGCAAGTGAAAAACTGTTTTTT. The full variable domain, completed using reference TRBV18 and TRBJ1-4, is NAGVMQNPRHLVRRRGQEARLRCSPMKGHSHVYWYRQLPEEGLKFMVYLQKENIIDESGMPKERFSAEFPKEGPSILRIQQVVRGDSAAYFCASSPPLGASEKLFFGSGTQLSVL.

The chain employs TRBV7-9 and TRBJ2-5, with D possibly being TRBD2 (6 bases). The germline V gene has CDR1 SEHNR and CDR2 FQNEAQ (reference sequence). V was pared by 4 bases and J by 5 bases, with 14 bases between. The CDR3 length is 14 residues. CDR3 sequence (DNA): TGTGCCAGCAGCTCGCGGGACTTGGACGAGACCCAGTACTTC. Its translation: CASSSRDLDETQYF.

This clone was found once. The chain recombines TRBV9 with TRBJ2-2; 9 nucleotides align to TRBD2. Germline V gene data show CDR1 as SGDLS and CDR2 as YYNGEE. V shed 2 bases and J 1 base; nucleotides not matched to a gene: 9. This CDR3 is built from 18 residues. The CDR3 nucleotides read TGTGCCAGCAGCGTCTCGAGCGGGGGGCCTATGAACACCGGGGAGCTGTTTTTT. Encoded protein: CASSVSSGGPMNTGELFF.

The chain carries TRBV28 and TRBJ1-1; D remains unclear. CDR3 length equals 14 residues. The V gene's germline CDR1 is MDHEN and CDR2 SYDVKM. V lost 6 bases to trimming and J lost 5 bases, with 16 bases between them. Written as DNA, the CDR3 is TGTGCCAGCAGCTTTTCGACCGTTAAGACTGAAGCTTTCTTT. Encoded protein: CASSFSTVKTEAFF. The variable domain in full, completed from reference TRBV28 and TRBJ1-1, reads DVKVTQSSRYLVKRTGEKVFLECVQDMDHENMFWYRQDPGLGLRLIYFSYDVKMKEKGDIPEGYSVSREKKERFSLILESASTNQTSMYLCASSFSTVKTEAFFGQGTRLTVV.

The chain couples TRBV2 to TRBJ1-3, with a weak D call TRBD1 (5 bases). CDR1 is SNHLY, CDR2 FYNNEI, per germline. V was trimmed by 2 bases and J by 0 bases, leaving 8 bases between them. This CDR3 region has 15 residues. The CDR3 nucleotides read TGTGCCAGCAGTGAAAGACAGCTCTCTGGAAACACCATATATTTT. It codes for CASSERQLSGNTIYF.

The chain uses TRBV24-1 and TRBJ2-7; TRBD1 or TRBD2 may be the D gene (5 bases each). The CDR3 runs 14 residues. Germline CDR1 KGHDR, CDR2 SFDVKD. V was pared by 4 bases and J by 0 bases, with 9 bases between. In DNA, the CDR3 is TGTGCCACCAGTGAAGCCGGGACCTCCTACGAGCAGTACTTC. Its protein is CATSEAGTSYEQYF.

The chain carries TRBV28 and TRBJ1-5; 8 bases line up with TRBD1. CDR3 length equals 14 residues. Per the germline V gene, CDR1 is MDHEN and CDR2 is SYDVKM. V dropped 4 bases and J dropped 6; count of bases not matched to a gene: 5. As DNA, the CDR3 is TGTGCCAGCAGTTCGGGTGACAGGGGTCAGCCCCAGCATTTT. Protein: CASSSGDRGQPQHF.

DNA of the CDR3: TGTGCCAGCAGTACCGGGACAGGCTATGGCTACACCTTC. Translated: CASSTGTGYGYTF. This rearrangement joins TRBV6-6 to TRBJ1-2; the match to TRBD1 covers 8 bases. Germline V CDR1 and CDR2: MNHNY, SVGAGI (reference sequence). V trimming: 5 bases; J trimming: 4 bases; junction bases outside the gene matches: 3. The CDR3 is 13 residues long.

The V and J genes are TRBV5-4 and TRBJ1-6; possible D gene TRBD1, 5 bases. V shed 4 bases and J shed 0 bases, with 14 bases lying between them. Looked up from germline, CDR1 is SGHNT and CDR2 is YYREEE (reference sequence). The CDR3 consists of 17 residues. The CDR3 DNA reads TGTGCCAGCAGCACCGGGACCGGGAGCTCCTATAATTCACCCCTCCACTTT. Translating gives CASSTGTGSSYNSPLHF. Combining the CDR3 with reference TRBV5-4 and TRBJ1-6 gives the whole variable domain ETGVTQSPTHLIKTRGQQVTLRCSSQSGHNTVSWYQQALGQGPQFIFQYYREEENGRGNFPPRFSGLQFPNYSSELNVNALELDDSALYLCASSTGTGSSYNSPLHFGNGTRLTVT.

This clone showed up just once. The rearrangement links TRBV6-4 to TRBJ1-2; D gene uncertain. The CDR3 contains 15 residues. Germline V gives CDR1 MRHNA, CDR2 SNTAGT. Trimming pared 0 bases from V and 7 bases from J, leaving 15 bases between. The CDR3 reads CASSDSGSQRGGYTF. CDR3 sequence (DNA): TGTGCCAGCAGTGACTCGGGATCTCAACGGGGTGGCTACACCTTC.

J is TRBJ1-4 and V is TRBV4-1; 10 nucleotides agree with TRBD1. The ends lost 3 bases at V and 8 bases at J; junction bases unmatched: 6. CDR1 is MGHRA, CDR2 YSYEKL, per germline. This CDR3 contains 15 residues. CDR3 protein: CASSQTGTGAEKLFF. DNA for the CDR3: TGCGCCAGCAGCCAGACCGGGACAGGGGCGGAAAAACTGTTTTTT.

This chain uses TRBV7-9 with TRBJ1-6, with 9 bases identical to TRBD1. With 7 bases clipped from V and 10 bases from J, the junction kept 8 bases outside the gene matches. Germline V CDR1 and CDR2: SEHNR, FQNEAQ (reference sequence). The CDR3 runs to 14 residues. The CDR3 DNA sequence: TGTGCCAGCACCCTCGGGACAGGGAACTCACCCCTCCACTTT. This translates into CASTLGTGNSPLHF.

The V gene is TRBV11-3, the J gene TRBJ2-1, with D perhaps being TRBD1 or TRBD2 (6 bases each). The CDR3 runs 15 residues. V lost 1 base to trimming and J lost 7 bases, with 14 bases between them. CDR1 and CDR2 (germline): SGHNT, YENEEA. CDR3: CASSLARGQVNEQFF. The CDR3 coding sequence is TGTGCCAGCAGCTTAGCCCGGGGGCAGGTAAATGAGCAGTTCTTC. Using reference TRBV11-3 and TRBJ2-1 for the parts outside the CDR3, the full variable domain is EAGVVQSPRYKIIEKKQPVAFWCNPISGHNTLYWYLQNLGQGPELLIRYENEEAVDDSQLPKDRFSAERLKGVDSTLKIQPAELGDSAVYLCASSLARGQVNEQFFGPGTRLTVL.

The J gene is TRBJ1-4, the V gene TRBV29-1; D gene uncertain. This CDR3 is built from 13 residues. Germline V lookup: CDR1 SQVTM, CDR2 ANQGSEA. V lost 7 bases to trimming and J lost 0 bases, with 9 bases between them. CDR3 coding DNA: TGCAGCGCCAGAGAAGCAACTAATGAAAAACTGTTTTTT. Its translation: CSAREATNEKLFF.